This record concerns one T cell receptor beta chain sequence. The entry originates in a study of T cell changes during pregnancy in multiple sclerosis. The CDR3 extends over 15 amino acids. Germline V CDR1 and CDR2: LNHDA, SQIVND (reference sequence). The junction had 2 bases not matched to a gene; V was cut back by 1 base and J by 1 base. Repertoires were generated with immunoSEQ multiplex PCR, while TCRdb's copy carries only in-frame clones and drops some. The data contain tens of thousands of clones, about 89% of them singletons. The rearrangement uses TRBV19 and TRBJ2-5, with 8 positions matching TRBD2. Sequenced material: peripheral blood, taken in the first trimester of pregnancy. The sequence was obtained from a female donor with multiple sclerosis, enrolled in a pregnancy study. This CDR3 is CASSIAGGPQETQYF. DNA of the CDR3: TGTGCCAGTAGTATAGCGGGGGGGCCCCAAGAGACCCAGTACTTC.